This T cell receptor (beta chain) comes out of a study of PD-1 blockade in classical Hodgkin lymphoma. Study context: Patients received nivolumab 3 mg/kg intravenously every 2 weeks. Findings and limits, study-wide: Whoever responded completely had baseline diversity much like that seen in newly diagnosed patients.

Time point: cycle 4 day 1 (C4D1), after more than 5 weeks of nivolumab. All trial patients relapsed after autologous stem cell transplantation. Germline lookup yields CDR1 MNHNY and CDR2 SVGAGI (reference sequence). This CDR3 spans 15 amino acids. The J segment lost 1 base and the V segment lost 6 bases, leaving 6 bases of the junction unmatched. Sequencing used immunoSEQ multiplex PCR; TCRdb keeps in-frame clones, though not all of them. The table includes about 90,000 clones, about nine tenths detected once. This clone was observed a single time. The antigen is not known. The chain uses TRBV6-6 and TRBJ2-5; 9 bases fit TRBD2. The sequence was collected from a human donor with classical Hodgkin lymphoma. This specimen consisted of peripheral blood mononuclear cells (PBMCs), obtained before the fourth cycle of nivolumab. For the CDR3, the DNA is TGTGCCAGCAGCGGGTGGCGGGGGGGCCAAGAGACCCAGTACTTC. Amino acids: CASSGWRGGQETQYF.